These 26 T cell receptor beta chains were sequenced from one sample in a study of breast tumors, draining lymph nodes, adjacent tissues. Breast cancer patients provided tissue from their axillary draining lymph nodes. Via MiXCR, TCRdb re-called the multiplex PCR reads, giving one row per CDR3 protein. This repertoire shows approximately 170,000 distinct CDR3 sequences, 30% to 35% found once; its top ten account for around 4.1%. Sequences were obtained from axillary lymph node tissue. These receptors originate from a female donor with breast cancer. Some clones in this sample may be carry-over from other donors' samples.

The rearrangement links TRBV12-3 or TRBV12-4 to TRBJ1-3; a weak D match, TRBD1 (6 bases). Trimming removed 7 bases from V and 8 bases from J, with 21 bases in between. The CDR3 has 15 residues. CDR3 sequence (DNA): TGTGCCAGCACCCAACCGGGACACTCTGGCTACACCATATATTTT. As protein: CASTQPGHSGYTIYF.

About this clonotype itself: Just one base apart from a much larger clone, this may be a read error. This rearrangement joins TRBV9 to TRBJ1-6; maybe TRBD1 (6 bases). Germline loops: CDR1 SGDLS, CDR2 YYNGEE. The CDR3 totals 14 residues. CDR3 protein: CASSVDRVGSPLPF. CDR3 bases: TGTGCCAGCAGCGTAGACAGGGTAGGTTCACCCCTCCCCTTT.

This clonotype was found many times. The V call is TRBV30, the J call TRBJ1-2; no definite D call. The V end lost 3 bases, the J end lost 3 bases, and 8 bases lay between the germline ends. CDR1 is GTSNPN and CDR2 is SVGIG in the germline V gene (reference sequence). The CDR3 loop spans 12 amino acids. The CDR3 loop is CAWRERDYGYTF. The CDR3 coding sequence is TGTGCCTGGAGGGAAAGGGACTATGGCTACACCTTC.

The CDR3 nucleotides are TGTGCCAGCAGCCCTGTTTGGGGACAGGGGGCGAGCTCCTACGAGCAGTACTTC. It translates to CASSPVWGQGASSYEQYF. This sequence joins TRBV12-3 or TRBV12-4 and TRBJ2-7; 12 bases line up with TRBD1. The CDR3 has 18 amino acids. Unmatched junction bases numbered 12, after V lost 6 bases and J lost 0 bases.

This clonotype has at least ten counts. The gene calls are TRBV12-3 or TRBV12-4 and TRBJ2-7, with unresolved D. CDR3 length equals 12 residues. The V end lost 4 bases, the J end lost 5 bases, and 9 bases lay between the germline ends. CDR3 coding DNA: TGTGCCAGCAGTTCTCACGGCGACGAGCAGTACTTC. Translated, it gives CASSSHGDEQYF.

The V call is TRBV7-6, the J call TRBJ1-3; D ambiguous. Germline V gene sequence: CDR1 SGHVS, CDR2 FNYEAQ. CDR3 size: 12 residues. CDR3 sequence (DNA): TGTGCTAGAGACGCCTCTGGAAACACCATATATTTT. Protein product: CARDASGNTIYF.

The sample holds many counts of this clonotype. This chain connects TRBV18 to TRBJ2-5; TRBD2 agrees at 14 bases. V lost 5 bases to trimming and J lost 5 bases; unmatched junction nucleotides: 7. CDR3 length equals 16 residues. In germline, CDR1 is KGHSH, CDR2 LQKENI. The CDR3 DNA reads TGTGCCAGCTCAGGGACTAGCGGGAGTATGCGGGAGACCCAGTACTTC. Translated, it gives CASSGTSGSMRETQYF.

This clonotype has ten or more counts. The rearrangement joins TRBV2 to TRBJ1-2; 9 bases agree with TRBD1. Germline-derived CDR1 and CDR2 are SNHLY and FYNNEI. Losses at the gene ends were 2 bases for V and 8 bases for J; bases not matched to a gene: 9. This CDR3 is built from 15 residues. CDR3 region: CASSERGGQGEGYTF. The CDR3 nucleotides read TGTGCCAGCAGTGAACGTGGGGGACAGGGCGAAGGCTACACCTTC.

The sample holds many counts of this clonotype. The V gene is TRBV13, the J gene TRBJ2-1; D could derive from TRBD1 or TRBD2 (5 bases each). V gave up 0 bases and J gave up 1 base, with 13 bases separating them. Germline CDR1 PRHDT, CDR2 FYEKMQ (reference sequence). CDR3 length: 17 residues. The CDR3 sequence is CASSLGREGQSYNEQFF. CDR3 DNA: TGTGCCAGCAGCTTAGGCCGCGAGGGGCAATCCTACAATGAGCAGTTCTTC.

This clonotype was detected many times. The chain is built from TRBV30 and TRBJ2-5, with 7 bases fitting TRBD2. V gave up 5 bases and J gave up 2 bases; unmatched junction bases: 5. The length of the CDR3 is 13 residues. Germline CDR1 GTSNPN, CDR2 SVGIG (reference sequence). The CDR3 loop is CAWGVGGQETQYF. The CDR3 DNA follows: TGTGCCTGGGGGGTGGGGGGGCAAGAGACCCAGTACTTC.

With regard to this clonotype: A read error may be the cause here, since a much bigger clone is one base away. The gene calls are TRBV20-1 and TRBJ2-7; D gene uncertain. The CDR3 length is 12 residues. Per germline, CDR1 DFQATT and CDR2 SNEGSKA (reference sequence). CDR3 bases: TGCAGTGCTAGTAGTCAGAACTACGAGCCGTACTTC. The encoded protein is CSASSQNYEPYF.

This clonotype was observed a few times. The chain uses TRBV3-1 and TRBJ1-5; 7 bases agree with TRBD1. The CDR3 loop spans 14 amino acids. Germline loops: CDR1 LGHDT, CDR2 YNNKEL (reference sequence). V shed 5 bases and J 6 bases; nucleotides not matched to a gene: 7. CDR3 loop: CASSFDREGQPQHF. The CDR3 DNA follows: TGTGCCAGCAGCTTCGACAGGGAGGGTCAGCCCCAGCATTTT. Together with reference TRBV3-1 and TRBJ1-5, the CDR3 gives the full variable domain: DTAVSQTPKYLVTQMGNDKSIKCEQNLGHDTMYWYKQDSKKFLKIMFSYNNKELIINETVPNRFSPKSPDKAHLNLHINSLELGDSAVYFCASSFDREGQPQHFGDGTRLSIL.

The sample holds a few counts of this clonotype. The chain joins TRBV6-5 to TRBJ1-5, with D possibly matching TRBD1 (5 bases). CDR1 and CDR2 (germline): MNHEY, SVGAGI. The CDR3 runs to 15 residues. Between the trimmed V and J ends, which lost 6 bases and 8 bases, there was a span of 20 bases. CDR3 coding DNA: TGTGCCAGCAGCTTGGCGGCAGGGTTAGGGAAGCCCCAGCATTTT. It specifies CASSLAAGLGKPQHF.

Many counts were recorded for this clonotype. The chain has TRBV6-1 and TRBJ1-4; 9 nucleotides match TRBD1. V trimming: 6 bases; J trimming: 8 bases; junction bases outside the gene matches: 4. The CDR3 covers 13 residues. Germline values: CDR1 MNHNS, CDR2 SASEGT. CDR3 in amino acids: CASRRGQGEKLFF. The CDR3 DNA reads as TGTGCCAGCAGACGGGGACAGGGAGAAAAACTGTTTTTT.

A remark on this clonotype: Just one base apart from a much larger clone, this may be a read error. This chain joins TRBV6-1 and TRBJ2-7; D is ambiguous. CDR3 length: 15 residues. Germline V gene sequence: CDR1 MNHNS, CDR2 SASEGT. The CDR3 nucleotides read TGTGCCAGCATTCACTCCCCGGCGGACCCCTACGAGCAGCACTTC. Translating it yields CASIHSPADPYEQHF.

There are many counts of this clonotype. The J gene is TRBJ1-5, the V gene TRBV12-3 or TRBV12-4; D is unresolved. Trimming took off 5 bases at V and 0 bases at J, with 17 bases between the two ends. The CDR3 totals 17 residues. CDR3 bases: TGTGCCAGCAGTCCTAGGGCCCAGAGCTATAGCAATCAGCCCCAGCATTTT. Its translation is CASSPRAQSYSNQPQHF.

The chain combines TRBV11-2 with TRBJ2-1; D is uncertain. The CDR3 spans 12 residues. The V end was cut by 5 bases, the J end by 14 bases, with 16 bases between. Germline values: CDR1 SGHAT, CDR2 FQNNGV. CDR3 sequence (DNA): TGTGCCAGCAGCGGAAGTGGTCAGGCTGAGTTCTTC. Amino acid sequence: CASSGSGQAEFF.

This clonotype was detected ten times or more. CDR3 in amino acids: CASSSISGTGTFQDGYTF. CDR3 DNA sequence: TGTGCCAGCAGCTCTATTTCCGGGACAGGGACTTTCCAAGATGGCTACACCTTC. The chain couples TRBV25-1 to TRBJ1-2, with 9 bases fitting TRBD1. The J segment lost 6 bases and the V segment lost 6 bases, leaving 20 bases of the junction unmatched. The CDR3 is 18 amino acids. CDR1 MGHDK and CDR2 SYGVNS come from the germline V gene.

On this clonotype: The germline gene is not matched at one end of the junction; a read error may be the cause. J is TRBJ2-3 and V is TRBV6-5; 7 bases align to TRBD2. CDR1 MNHEY and CDR2 SVGAGI come from the germline V gene. This CDR3 comprises 14 residues. Written as DNA, the CDR3 is TGTGCCAGCAGTCCTAGCGGACGCACAGGTACGCAGTATTTT. Its translation is CASSPSGRTGTQYF.

The sample holds a few counts of this clonotype. The chain links TRBV6-1 to TRBJ2-2; D is uncertain. The germline CDR1 and CDR2 sequences are MNHNS and SASEGT. The CDR3 consists of 16 residues. V lost 5 bases and J 1 base, leaving 14 bases between the germline ends. As DNA, the CDR3 is TGTGCCAGCAGTCTATTTGACTCACAGAACACCGGGGAGCTGTTTTTT. This codes for CASSLFDSQNTGELFF.

This clonotype occurred many times. The chain combines TRBV7-6 with TRBJ2-5, with D hard to call. This CDR3 comprises 14 residues. Trimming cost V 5 bases and J 5 bases, with 15 bases left between them. Germline-derived CDR1 and CDR2 are SGHVS and FNYEAQ. CDR3 bases: TGTGCCAGCAGCCGAGGACCGTTAAAGGAGACCCAGTACTTC. This translates into CASSRGPLKETQYF. Drawing the rest from reference TRBV7-6 and TRBJ2-5, the complete variable domain is GAGVSQSPRYKVTKRGQDVALRCDPISGHVSLYWYRQALGQGPEFLTYFNYEAQQDKSGLPNDRFSAERPEGSISTLTIQRTEQRDSAMYRCASSRGPLKETQYFGPGTRLLVL.

At least ten counts were recorded for this clonotype. V usage is TRBV20-1 and J usage is TRBJ2-4; D unclear. This CDR3 is built from 14 residues. V gave up 5 bases and J gave up 0 bases, with 11 bases separating them. CDR1 and CDR2 from the germline V gene are DFQATT and SNEGSKA (reference sequence). CDR3 region: CSAPQGVAKNIQYF. The CDR3 nucleotides read TGCAGTGCTCCTCAAGGAGTAGCCAAAAACATTCAGTACTTC.

Points on this clonotype: Since a much larger clone is just one base distant, this may be a read error. V usage is TRBV4-2 and J usage is TRBJ2-1, with D possibly being TRBD1 or TRBD2 (5 bases each). The CDR3 sequence is 11 residues long. Germline V gives CDR1 LGHNA, CDR2 YNFKEQ. The CDR3 reads CASSHGGEQLF. CDR3 DNA sequence: TGTGCCAGCAGCCATGGGGGTGAGCAGCTCTTC.

This clonotype appeared a single time. The chain recombines TRBV7-2 with TRBJ2-7, with 12 bases aligning to TRBD2. Germline V CDR1 and CDR2: SGHTA, FQGNSA. V gave up 0 bases and J gave up 11 bases; unmatched junction bases: 11. This CDR3 is built from 16 residues. This CDR3 is CASSLALTSGSPGEYF. In DNA, the CDR3 is TGTGCCAGCAGCTTAGCGCTGACTAGCGGGAGCCCCGGGGAGTACTTC.

The chain combines TRBV12-5 with TRBJ1-2; 9 positions match TRBD1. V gave up 4 bases and J gave up 4 bases; unmatched junction bases: 7. Looked up from germline, CDR1 is LGHNT and CDR2 is FRNRAP. The CDR3 extends over 15 amino acids. CDR3 sequence (DNA): TGTGCTAGTGGTTCACAGGGGGCGCGGGGCTATGGCTACACCTTC. It codes for CASGSQGARGYGYTF.

V gene TRBV19 combines with J gene TRBJ1-1, with D perhaps matching TRBD1 (6 bases). The CDR3 totals 14 residues. V shed 5 bases and J shed 6 bases, with 16 bases lying between them. CDR1 LNHDA and CDR2 SQIVND come from the germline V gene (reference sequence). The CDR3 protein is CASSLAMGGAEAFF. Here the CDR3 DNA reads TGTGCCAGTAGTCTCGCCATGGGGGGCGCTGAAGCTTTCTTT.